Following are 3 T cell receptor beta chains from one sample sequenced in a study of cytomegalovirus exposure and HLA in healthy donors. TCRdb's copy holds only in-frame clones and misses some; the assay was immunoSEQ multiplex PCR. The sample contains 110,000 or so clones, 75% to 90% of which appear only once. The sample comprised PBMCs. The source of these receptors is a man aged 18 to 30 in good health and CMV-seropositive.

The J gene is TRBJ1-3, the V gene TRBV4-1; D might be TRBD1 (6 bases). Germline-derived CDR1 and CDR2 are MGHRA and YSYEKL. The CDR3 is 16 amino acids. The V end was cut by 1 base, the J end by 0 bases, with 10 bases between. The CDR3 reads CASSQAGQISGNTIYF. The DNA for the CDR3 is TGCGCCAGCAGCCAAGCGGGACAAATCTCTGGAAACACCATATATTTT.

The sample holds a few counts of this clone. The genes are TRBV6-5 and TRBJ1-6; D is unresolved. This CDR3 is built from 15 residues. Trimming stripped 2 bases from V and 8 bases from J, with 13 bases between. Germline V gene data show CDR1 as MNHEY and CDR2 as SVGAGI. Here the CDR3 reads CASSYGPRSHSPLHF. CDR3 nucleotides: TGTGCCAGCAGTTACGGGCCGCGAAGTCATTCACCCCTCCACTTT.

This clone has just a few counts. This sequence joins TRBV5-1 and TRBJ1-6, with 9 bases lining up with TRBD1. Unmatched junction bases numbered 2, after V lost 3 bases and J lost 7 bases. CDR1 is SGHRS and CDR2 is YFSETQ in the germline V gene. The CDR3 is 14 amino acids. The CDR3 protein is CASSSGTGNSPLHF. DNA for the CDR3: TGCGCCAGCAGCTCCGGGACAGGGAATTCACCCCTCCACTTT.